This paragraph covers one T cell receptor beta chain sequence. Its antigen is not identified. This entry belongs to a study of cytomegalovirus exposure and HLA in healthy donors. General study results and limits: Previously analyzed data showed that most TCR beta V segments were productive at a frequency of about 87% or about 30%. Per published accounts, TCR beta sequences correctly predicted the HLA-A and HLA-B alleles of most subjects. The only immune exposure information that was available was CMV serostatus. Links to common viral pathogens appeared, in a later analysis, for several of the most significant clusters.

The PCR ran on 60 Vbeta and 13 Jbeta primers. This table comes from immunoSEQ multiplex PCR, and its TCRdb copy is limited to in-frame clones, with some not included. The table shows 75,000 to 100,000 clones, with 80% occurring only once. Germline lookup yields CDR1 SGHRS and CDR2 YFSETQ. V lost 0 bases and J 2 bases, leaving 3 bases between the germline ends. The CDR3 sequence is 13 residues long. Sequenced input: PBMCs. The rearrangement joins TRBV5-1 to TRBJ1-3; no clear D gene. This TCR was recovered from a young man in good health and CMV-seronegative. The DNA of the CDR3 is TGCGCCAGCAGCTTGGGTACTGGAAACACCATATATTTT. Protein sequence: CASSLGTGNTIYF.